These 3 T cell receptor beta chains originate from one sample sequenced in a study of beta chain features in type 1 diabetes. Expressed TCRB transcripts were sequenced after all isolated RNA was converted to cDNA. Profiled with immunoSEQ multiplex PCR; TCRdb holds only in-frame clones, not every one. Among a few hundred thousand clones listed, about 15% were seen once. The sequenced sample consisted of naive CD4+ T cells from blood. These receptors all stem from a woman aged 18-29 years in good health.

This clone was observed a handful of times. This specimen includes other DNA sequences encoding the same CDR3. This chain uses TRBV30 with TRBJ1-1; no clear D gene. This CDR3 has 12 residues. Germline V gene data show CDR1 as GTSNPN and CDR2 as SVGIG (reference sequence). Trimming shortened V by 2 bases and J by 2 bases, and 6 bases separated the two germline ends. CDR3 amino acids: CAWSRVNTEAFF. DNA of the CDR3: TGTGCCTGGAGTAGAGTAAACACTGAAGCTTTCTTT.

The sample holds a few counts of this clone. The rearrangement uses TRBV4-3 and TRBJ2-2; TRBD2 matches 11 bases. Losses at the gene ends were 0 bases for V and 7 bases for J; bases not matched to a gene: 4. Germline V gene data show CDR1 as LGHNA and CDR2 as YSLEER. The CDR3 sequence is 16 residues long. In DNA, the CDR3 is TGCGCCAGCAGCCAAGAAGGGGGACTAGCGGTCGGGGAGCTGTTTTTT. Translation: CASSQEGGLAVGELFF.

The J gene is TRBJ2-1, the V gene TRBV20-1; 7 bases line up with TRBD1. Trimming at V came to 8 bases and at J to 9 bases, leaving 7 bases not matched to a gene. Germline CDR1 reads DFQATT; CDR2 reads SNEGSKA (reference sequence). This CDR3 contains 11 residues. As DNA, the CDR3 is TGCAGTATCAAGACAGGGCCTGAGCAGTTCTTC. Encoded protein: CSIKTGPEQFF.